This is a list of T cell receptor beta chains from one sample in a study of blood T cell repertoires in COVID-19. Assay used: immunoSEQ multiplex PCR; TCRdb lists only in-frame clones, some missing. The data show under 250,000 clones, about 88% seen once. The sequencing sample was made of peripheral blood. The receptors were gathered from a man aged 45-60 years with COVID-19, enrolled during active disease. CDR3s include the opening cysteine and the closing phenylalanine or tryptophan. Each record gives: clone size, V gene, D gene, J gene, CDR3 protein, CDR3 DNA. A D gene is named only where the DNA matches it firmly. Size tells how often a clone was seen (once, few, many) or the class of an expanded clone, and some rows leave it out.

>-|TRBV5-1|TRBD2|TRBJ2-7
CASSLSVASGRGYEQYF
TGCGCCAGCAGCTTGAGTGTGGCTAGCGGGAGAGGATACGAGCAGTACTTC
>-|TRBV7-9|-|TRBJ2-5
CASSQRGAKQETQYF
TGTGCCAGCAGCCAACGGGGGGCCAAACAAGAGACCCAGTACTTC
>-|TRBV12-3/TRBV12-4|-|TRBJ1-4
CASSLGQEKLFF
TGTGCCAGCAGTTTAGGACAGGAAAAACTGTTTTTT
>-|TRBV12-3/TRBV12-4|-|TRBJ2-2
CASRRAQAGELFF
TGTGCCAGCAGGAGGGCGCAGGCCGGGGAGCTGTTTTTT
>-|TRBV19|-|TRBJ2-5
CASNSGVNQETQYF
TGTGCCAGTAATTCAGGGGTAAATCAAGAGACCCAGTACTTC
>once|TRBV27|TRBD2|TRBJ2-5
CASSWGLASETQYF
TGTGCCAGCAGTTGGGGACTAGCGTCAGAGACCCAGTACTTC
>-|TRBV19|-|TRBJ2-1
CASSQIRDTEQFF
TGTGCCAGTAGTCAAATCCGGGACACCGAGCAGTTCTTC
>-|TRBV27|-|TRBJ1-1
CASSLYRGDTEAFF
TGTGCCAGCAGTTTATATCGGGGGGACACTGAAGCTTTCTTT
>-|TRBV7-2|-|TRBJ2-7
CASSLGRASYEQYF
TGTGCCAGCAGCTTAGGCAGGGCCTCCTACGAGCAGTACTTC
>-|TRBV6-5|-|TRBJ2-1
CASTGGGSGHEQFF
TGTGCCAGCACAGGGGGCGGGAGTGGGCATGAGCAGTTCTTC
>-|TRBV6-5|-|TRBJ2-3
CASSYSFAESTDTQYF
TGTGCCAGCAGTTACTCGTTTGCGGAAAGCACAGATACGCAGTATTTT
>-|TRBV4-3|TRBD1|TRBJ2-6
CASSQAGTGGGGSGANVLTF
TGCGCCAGCAGCCAAGCTGGGACAGGAGGAGGGGGCTCTGGGGCCAACGTCCTGACTTTC
>-|TRBV5-1|TRBD1|TRBJ1-1
CASSLGWTGAPEAFF
TGCGCCAGCAGCTTGGGATGGACAGGGGCCCCAGAAGCTTTCTTT
>-|TRBV2|TRBD1|TRBJ1-6
CASSRQGAGNSPLHF
TGTGCCAGCAGCCGACAGGGGGCTGGGAATTCACCCCTCCACTTT
>-|TRBV10-1|TRBD2|TRBJ2-1
CASSAPGRSGNFEQFF
TGCGCCAGCAGTGCCCCGGGTCGTAGCGGGAATTTTGAGCAGTTCTTC
>once|TRBV6-5|-|TRBJ2-3
CASSRSSGGTDTQYF
TGTGCCAGCAGTAGGAGTAGCGGAGGGACAGATACGCAGTATTTT
>-|TRBV7-3|TRBD2|TRBJ2-1
CASSWSPDRLAVGEQFF
TGTGCCAGCAGCTGGTCTCCAGACAGACTAGCGGTGGGGGAGCAGTTCTTC
>-|TRBV3-1/TRBV3-2|-|TRBJ1-1
CASSLGDTEAFF
TGTGCCAGCAGCCTCGGGGACACTGAAGCTTTCTTT
>-|TRBV10-2|-|TRBJ2-3
CASSEGASGGGTDTQYF
TGCGCCAGCAGTGAAGGCGCCTCTGGGGGAGGTACAGATACGCAGTATTTT
>-|TRBV18|-|TRBJ2-7
CASSPGTSTYEQYF
TGTGCCAGCTCACCCGGGACATCAACCTACGAGCAGTACTTC
>-|TRBV10-3|TRBD2|TRBJ2-7
CAISEPRGLAGDYEQYF
TGTGCCATCAGTGAGCCGAGAGGACTAGCGGGAGACTACGAGCAGTACTTC
>few|TRBV18|-|TRBJ2-1
CASSPGLGERTYNEQFF
TGTGCCAGCTCACCAGGATTAGGAGAGCGGACCTACAATGAGCAGTTCTTC
>-|TRBV12-3/TRBV12-4|-|TRBJ1-2
CASSFDSYGYTF
TGTGCCAGCAGTTTTGACAGCTATGGCTACACCTTC
>-|TRBV7-9|TRBD2|TRBJ2-1
CATKSGSTTREQFF
TGTGCCACGAAGAGCGGGAGCACAACGCGGGAGCAGTTCTTC
>-|TRBV12-5|TRBD2|TRBJ2-1
CASGPTGWLAGGDNSYNEQFF
TGTGCTAGTGGCCCTACAGGGTGGCTAGCGGGAGGGGATAATTCCTACAATGAGCAGTTCTTC
>-|TRBV29-1|TRBD2|TRBJ2-1
CSAGRLAGGGNEQFF
TGCAGCGCCGGAAGACTAGCGGGAGGTGGAAATGAGCAGTTCTTC
>-|TRBV11-2|-|TRBJ2-7
CASSSDRAYEQYF
TGTGCCAGCAGCTCCGACAGAGCCTACGAGCAGTACTTC
>-|TRBV6-5|TRBD1|TRBJ1-2
CATRTGDNYGYTF
TGTGCCACGAGGACAGGGGATAACTATGGCTACACCTTC